This T cell receptor beta chain was captured by sequencing in a study of T-cell memory formation after mild COVID-19. The V gene end was trimmed by 9 bases and the J gene end by 0 bases; junction bases not matched to a gene: 4. The CDR3 has 15 amino acids. Germline lookup yields CDR1 SNHLY and CDR2 FYNNEI. General observations from the study: Second-wave clones peaking on day 37 lacked confirmed SARS-CoV-2 specificity. Researchers report contracting CD4+ clones mostly in CM and EM, with CD8+ clones in EMRA. Certain responding clones were present in pre-infection memory, suggesting participation of cross-reactive memory.

TCRdb re-called the 5' RACE reads through MiXCR, storing one row per CDR3 protein. In the table there are hundreds of thousands of distinct CDR3 sequences, approximately 15% of which are singletons. This clonotype was counted a few times. The antigen is unknown. The sample consisted of PBMCs or a T cell subset sorted from them (not recorded which). This sequence joins TRBV2 and TRBJ1-4, with 10 bases aligning to TRBD1. The sequence came from an adult woman who had mild COVID-19 (a few samples of this study predate the infection). Cell type and time point are not known. CDR3 DNA sequence: TGTGCCAGTACCGGGACAGGGGCAACTAATGAAAAACTGTTTTTT. Its protein is CASTGTGATNEKLFF. Full variable domain (missing parts from reference TRBV2 and TRBJ1-4): EPEVTQTPSHQVTQMGQEVILRCVPISNHLYFYWYRQILGQKVEFLVSFYNNEISEKSEIFDDQFSVERPDGSNFTLKIRSTKLEDSAMYFCASTGTGATNEKLFFGSGTQLSVL.